Given below is one T cell receptor (beta chain) in context. Its target is unknown. Chemo-refractory metastatic non-small-cell lung cancer patients underwent focal radiation alongside CTLA-4 blockade with ipilimumab. TCRdb keeps only in-frame clones here, not all; method: immunoSEQ multiplex PCR. The sample has some 100,000 clones, 78% seen once. This CDR3 contains 17 residues. Germline assignment: CDR1 SGHAT and CDR2 FQNNGV. After removal of 0 bases from V and 3 bases from J, the junction contained 3 bases not matched to a gene. The entry originates in a study of radiotherapy plus CTLA-4 blockade in lung cancer. Study-level background: Around 19% of enrolled patients responded objectively, and more than 25% had disease control. Study conclusions and caveats: It was early blood T cell clone dynamics, with interferon-beta, that reportedly best predicted response. TCR clones from tumors expanded in blood after radiotherapy plus ipilimumab.

V usage is TRBV11-2 and J usage is TRBJ2-4, with 12 bases fitting TRBD2. The TCR originated in a human donor with non-small cell lung cancer who had a partial response to radiotherapy plus ipilimumab. The sample was peripheral blood, taken from a patient treated with radiotherapy plus ipilimumab. The CDR3 nucleotides are TGTGCCAGCAGCTTAGAGCTAGCGGGAGGGCTCAAAAACATTCAGTACTTC. This sequence encodes CASSLELAGGLKNIQYF.